These 2 T cell receptor beta chains were all obtained from the same sample, sequenced in a study of cytomegalovirus exposure and HLA in healthy donors. PCR involved 60 Vbeta and 13 Jbeta primers. Assay: immunoSEQ multiplex PCR; the TCRdb copy retains only in-frame clones and omits some. The table lists some 110,000 clones, 82% of them singletons. The sequenced sample was PBMCs. These receptors were collected from a man between 45 and 60 years old in good health and CMV-seronegative.

The chain recombines TRBV19 with TRBJ1-3, with no clear D. V dropped 3 bases and J dropped 5 bases, with 11 bases sitting between them. This CDR3 is built from 14 residues. The germline V gene has CDR1 LNHDA and CDR2 SQIVND (reference sequence). CDR3 region: CASSIHSNRNTIYF. CDR3 nucleotides: TGTGCCAGTAGTATTCACAGCAACAGAAACACCATATATTTT.

The chain recombines TRBV30 with TRBJ1-5, with 7 positions matching TRBD1. This CDR3 is built from 14 residues. Losses at the gene ends were 5 bases for V and 3 bases for J; bases not matched to a gene: 7. Germline V lookup: CDR1 GTSNPN, CDR2 SVGIG (reference sequence). The DNA of the CDR3 is TGTGCCTGGGGAGCCGGGACAGACAATCAGCCCCAGCATTTT. Translating it yields CAWGAGTDNQPQHF.